Listed here are 28 T cell receptor beta chains from one sample, sequenced in a study of beta chain features in type 1 diabetes. Expressed TCRB transcripts were sequenced, since all the RNA that had been isolated was reverse transcribed. Data came from immunoSEQ multiplex PCR; TCRdb stores just in-frame clones and leaves some out. The sample holds under 450,000 clones, approximately 14% seen once. Sequenced material: naive CD4+ T cells from blood. These receptors were collected from a young man in good health.

This chain connects TRBV6-1 to TRBJ1-1, with D uncertain. The germline V gene has CDR1 MNHNS and CDR2 SASEGT. V shed 2 bases and J shed 0 bases, with 7 bases lying between them. CDR3 length: 14 residues. CDR3 in DNA: TGTGCCAGCAGTGAACTGGGGATGAACACTGAAGCTTTCTTT. Amino acid sequence: CASSELGMNTEAFF.

This clone was recorded a few times. This sequence joins TRBV14 and TRBJ2-7, with 10 bases that match TRBD2. With 2 bases clipped from V and 3 bases from J, the junction kept 7 bases outside the gene matches. CDR1 is SGHDN, CDR2 FVKESK, per germline. This CDR3 contains 16 residues. The CDR3 spells CASSQTSSSGSYEQYV. CDR3 nucleotides: TGTGCCAGCAGCCAAACCTCGTCTAGCGGGAGCTACGAGCAGTACGTC.

There are a few counts of this clone. The V gene is TRBV2, the J gene TRBJ2-7; D is perhaps TRBD1 (5 bases). This CDR3 has 12 residues. In germline, CDR1 is SNHLY, CDR2 FYNNEI. Trimming stripped 3 bases from V and 10 bases from J, with 13 bases between. CDR3 region: CASSDDLQGQYF. CDR3 nucleotide sequence: TGTGCCAGCAGTGACGATTTGCAGGGACAGTACTTC.

The chain links TRBV9 to TRBJ2-5, with D possibly matching TRBD2 (6 bases). CDR1 SGDLS and CDR2 YYNGEE come from the germline V gene. The CDR3 contains 15 residues. Trimming shortened V by 4 bases and J by 2 bases, and 15 bases separated the two germline ends. This CDR3 reads CASSPLGGAQETQYF. CDR3 nucleotide sequence: TGTGCCAGCAGCCCCCTGGGCGGGGCGCAAGAGACCCAGTACTTC.

The chain employs TRBV6-1 and TRBJ2-1; maybe TRBD2 (5 bases). Trimming stripped 1 base from V and 4 bases from J, with 11 bases between. CDR1 and CDR2 from the germline V gene are MNHNS and SASEGT. CDR3 length: 15 amino acids. This CDR3 reads CASSEVGSPYNEQFF. The CDR3 nucleotides are TGTGCCAGCAGTGAAGTGGGGAGTCCATACAATGAGCAGTTCTTC.

The chain links TRBV14 to TRBJ1-2, with 7 bases matching TRBD1. Germline V gene sequence: CDR1 SGHDN, CDR2 FVKESK. The CDR3 has 15 amino acids. The V segment lost 4 bases and the J segment 2 bases; nucleotides outside the gene matches: 7. As DNA, the CDR3 is TGTGCCAGCAGCCCTGGGACAGCCACGAACTATGGCTACACCTTC. Amino acids: CASSPGTATNYGYTF. The whole variable domain, remainder taken from reference TRBV14 and TRBJ1-2, is EAGVTQFPSHSVIEKGQTVTLRCDPISGHDNLYWYRRVMGKEIKFLLHFVKESKQDESGMPNNRFLAERTGGTYSTLKVQPAELEDSGVYFCASSPGTATNYGYTFGSGTRLTVV.

The sample holds a few counts of this clone. This sequence joins TRBV11-1 and TRBJ2-7; 7 bases line up with TRBD1. The J segment lost 2 bases and the V segment lost 5 bases, leaving 6 bases of the junction unmatched. The length of the CDR3 is 14 residues. The germline V gene encodes CDR1 SGHAT and CDR2 FQDESV (reference sequence). The CDR3 is CASSVKRGPYEQYF. Here the CDR3 DNA reads TGTGCCAGCAGCGTTAAAAGGGGGCCCTACGAGCAGTACTTC.

The V call is TRBV10-3, the J call TRBJ2-1; no firm D call. CDR1 is ENHRY and CDR2 is SYGVKD in the germline V gene. V was pared by 5 bases and J by 9 bases, with 17 bases between. The CDR3 sequence is 14 residues long. DNA of the CDR3: TGTGCCATCAGTAGAGGTACTTCCTACTCTGAGCAGTTCTTC. It codes for CAISRGTSYSEQFF.

Ten or more counts support this clone. This chain uses TRBV29-1 with TRBJ2-2; perhaps TRBD1 as D (5 bases). With 5 bases removed from V and 1 base from J, the gap between germline ends came to 8 bases. This CDR3 spans 13 amino acids. CDR1 is SQVTM, CDR2 ANQGSEA, per germline. The CDR3 spells CSVPGQNTGELFF. Here the CDR3 DNA reads TGCAGCGTTCCAGGACAGAACACCGGGGAGCTGTTTTTT.

This clone was seen more than once but under ten times. The chain has TRBV2 and TRBJ2-1, with 9 bases matching TRBD1. The CDR3 loop spans 15 amino acids. With V trimmed by 6 bases and J by 4 bases, 7 bases remained unmatched. Germline V lookup: CDR1 SNHLY, CDR2 FYNNEI. The CDR3 nucleotides read TGTGCCAGCAGGCCGGGACAGGGAGTATACAATGAGCAGTTCTTC. Amino acids: CASRPGQGVYNEQFF.

The chain uses TRBV7-7 and TRBJ2-7; 10 nucleotides agree with TRBD2. CDR3 length: 18 residues. Germline V lookup: CDR1 SSHAT, CDR2 FNYEAQ (reference sequence). The CDR3 DNA follows: TGTGCTAGCAGCTTAGGGTGGCTAGCGGGAGAGGGGACCTACGAGCAGTACGTC. Translation gives CASSLGWLAGEGTYEQYV.

J is TRBJ2-7 and V is TRBV15, with D perhaps being TRBD1 or TRBD2 (5 bases each). Looked up from germline, CDR1 is LNHNV and CDR2 is YYDKDF (reference sequence). Trimming took off 7 bases at V and 0 bases at J, with 13 bases between the two ends. The CDR3 extends over 14 amino acids. As DNA, the CDR3 is TGTGCCACCACTTTGCCAGGGAGCTCCTACGAGCAGTACTTC. This codes for CATTLPGSSYEQYF.

The rearrangement links TRBV7-9 to TRBJ2-5, with D tentatively TRBD1 (5 bases). Per the germline V gene, CDR1 is SEHNR and CDR2 is FQNEAQ (reference sequence). V was clipped by 2 bases and J by 4 bases, with 11 bases between them. This CDR3 is 14 amino acids long. The DNA of the CDR3 is TGTGCCAGCAGCTTATGGTCAGGGCTAGAGACCCAGTACTTC. Translating gives CASSLWSGLETQYF.

This clone came up a few times. The rearrangement uses TRBV19 and TRBJ2-1, with D perhaps TRBD1 (5 bases). Trimming removed 4 bases from V and 6 bases from J, with 7 bases in between. CDR1 and CDR2 from the germline V gene are LNHDA and SQIVND (reference sequence). There are 12 residues in the CDR3. CDR3 DNA sequence: TGTGCCAGTAGTACTACAGGCAATGAGCAGTTCTTC. Its protein product is CASSTTGNEQFF.

This clone was observed a few times. V gene TRBV2 combines with J gene TRBJ2-7; 11 bases are shared with TRBD2. V shed 5 bases and J 6 bases; nucleotides not matched to a gene: 6. Germline CDR1 and CDR2: SNHLY and FYNNEI. This CDR3 is 14 amino acids long. Here the CDR3 reads CASSTRLAGTEQYV. The CDR3 bases are TGTGCCAGCAGTACCAGACTAGCGGGGACCGAGCAGTACGTC.

The rearrangement joins TRBV6-5 to TRBJ2-3; the D call may be TRBD1 or TRBD2 (5 bases each). V shed 2 bases and J shed 0 bases, with 9 bases lying between them. The CDR3 length is 15 residues. Germline V gives CDR1 MNHEY, CDR2 SVGAGI. In DNA form, the CDR3 reads TGTGCCAGCAGTTACGGGGGTACTAGCACAGATACGCAGTATTTT. As protein: CASSYGGTSTDTQYF.

This clone was found a few times. V gene TRBV19 combines with J gene TRBJ2-7, with 7 bases lining up with TRBD2. V lost 9 bases to trimming and J lost 0 bases; unmatched junction nucleotides: 11. This CDR3 contains 15 residues. The germline V gene encodes CDR1 LNHDA and CDR2 SQIVND (reference sequence). The CDR3 spells CASTDRSGTSYEQYF. The CDR3 DNA is TGTGCCAGCACTGATAGGAGCGGGACCTCCTACGAGCAGTACTTC.

The sample holds a few counts of this clone. The V call is TRBV5-6, the J call TRBJ2-1; D remains ambiguous. Looked up from germline, CDR1 is SGHDT and CDR2 is YYEEEE. V was shortened by 0 bases and J by 4 bases, with 5 bases between the two germline ends. The CDR3 runs to 13 residues. The CDR3 loop is CASSLVSYNEQFF. The CDR3 DNA reads TGTGCCAGCAGCTTGGTCAGTTACAATGAGCAGTTCTTC.

The V and J genes are TRBV29-1 and TRBJ2-3, with D possibly being TRBD2 (6 bases). Trimming removed 4 bases from V and 3 bases from J, with 11 bases in between. Germline CDR1 and CDR2: SQVTM and ANQGSEA. The CDR3 totals 13 residues. The DNA for the CDR3 is TGCAGCGTTGCGGGAGTAGATACAGATACGCAGTATTTT. Protein product: CSVAGVDTDTQYF.

CDR3 sequence: CASTATRTDQYEQYV. As DNA, the CDR3 is TGTGCCAGCACCGCCACACGGACAGACCAGTACGAGCAGTACGTC. The J gene is TRBJ2-7, the V gene TRBV27; a weak D match, TRBD1 (6 bases). V lost 7 bases to trimming and J lost 4 bases, with 20 bases between them. This CDR3 region has 15 residues. The germline V gene has CDR1 MNHEY and CDR2 SMNVEV (reference sequence).

This clone was seen a few times. The chain recombines TRBV5-1 with TRBJ2-1; 11 bases are shared with TRBD1. The CDR3 spans 18 residues. Germline assignment: CDR1 SGHRS and CDR2 YFSETQ. J lost 0 bases, V lost 4 bases, and 9 bases had no gene match. In DNA, the CDR3 is TGCGCCAGCAGCAGAGGGACAGGGGGTCCTAGCTCCTACAATGAGCAGTTCTTC. This translates into CASSRGTGGPSSYNEQFF.

The chain carries TRBV11-2 and TRBJ2-1, with D perhaps matching TRBD1 or TRBD2 (5 bases each). Trimming removed 1 base from V and 7 bases from J, with 14 bases in between. This CDR3 is 15 amino acids long. Germline loops: CDR1 SGHAT, CDR2 FQNNGV. The CDR3 loop reads CASSLAQGGWNEQFF. The CDR3 DNA is TGTGCCAGCAGCTTAGCGCAGGGCGGGTGGAATGAGCAGTTCTTC.

This clone was seen a few times. The chain combines TRBV25-1 with TRBJ2-5, with D perhaps matching TRBD2 (6 bases). This CDR3 is built from 15 residues. Germline CDR1 reads MGHDK; CDR2 reads SYGVNS. The germline V and J ends were trimmed by 3 bases and 5 bases, with 16 bases remaining between them. This CDR3 reads CASSDPRGTAETQYF. DNA for the CDR3: TGTGCCAGCAGTGATCCTCGAGGGACTGCGGAGACCCAGTACTTC.

This chain uses TRBV15 with TRBJ1-3; D is ambiguous. Trimming pared 10 bases from V and 3 bases from J, leaving 7 bases between. Germline CDR1 reads LNHNV; CDR2 reads YYDKDF (reference sequence). The CDR3 covers 11 residues. Here the CDR3 DNA reads TGTGCCATTATCGGTGGAAACACCATATATTTT. It codes for CAIIGGNTIYF.

The chain recombines TRBV11-2 with TRBJ2-7; tentative D call: TRBD1 (6 bases). Germline CDR1 and CDR2: SGHAT and FQNNGV. V was shortened by 6 bases and J by 3 bases, with 15 bases between the two germline ends. The length of the CDR3 is 14 residues. The CDR3 coding sequence is TGTGCCAGCAGGTTGTCGGACAGTTTCTACGAGCAGTACTTC. Encoded protein: CASRLSDSFYEQYF.

The gene calls are TRBV2 and TRBJ2-1; 7 bases are a match to TRBD2. V lost 8 bases to trimming and J lost 3 bases; unmatched junction nucleotides: 7. Germline V gene data show CDR1 as SNHLY and CDR2 as FYNNEI. The CDR3 length is 14 residues. CDR3 residues: CASWPGTIYNEQFF. The DNA of the CDR3 is TGTGCCAGCTGGCCTGGGACTATCTACAATGAGCAGTTCTTC. Full variable domain (rest looked up from reference TRBV2 and TRBJ2-1): EPEVTQTPSHQVTQMGQEVILRCVPISNHLYFYWYRQILGQKVEFLVSFYNNEISEKSEIFDDQFSVERPDGSNFTLKIRSTKLEDSAMYFCASWPGTIYNEQFFGPGTRLTVL.

This clone was seen a few times. This rearrangement joins TRBV5-4 to TRBJ2-4; D tentatively fits TRBD1 or TRBD2 (6 bases each). Germline assignment: CDR1 SGHNT and CDR2 YYREEE (reference sequence). The CDR3 has 15 residues. Trimming took 5 bases from V and 8 from J, leaving 20 bases between them. This chain's CDR3 is CASRRDTGSGDIQYF. DNA of the CDR3: TGTGCCAGCAGGAGGGACACAGGGTCGGGGGACATTCAGTACTTC.

The table lists this clone with a few counts. V gene TRBV9 combines with J gene TRBJ1-5, with D possibly being TRBD1 (5 bases). Germline assignment: CDR1 SGDLS and CDR2 YYNGEE. The germline V and J ends were trimmed by 1 base and 1 base, with 9 bases remaining between them. The CDR3 is made up of 15 amino acids. The CDR3 DNA reads as TGTGCCAGCAGCGTAAGTGGGGGAAGCAATCAGCCCCAGCATTTT. The encoded protein is CASSVSGGSNQPQHF.